Below, one TCR beta chain is given with its context. The antigen is not known. The data were taken from a study of PD-1 blockade in classical Hodgkin lymphoma. General study results and limits: After ASCT, patients who started nivolumab under 1 year later were excluded. Reported baseline diversity: healthy donors highest, relapsed/refractory patients lowest. Why repertoires differed is undefined; disease activity or prior therapy possibly contributed.

Sequenced by immunoSEQ multiplex PCR; TCRdb stores in-frame clones only, minus some. In the table there are 25,000 to 30,000 clones, 71% of which are singletons. The CDR3 is 14 amino acids. Germline lookup yields CDR1 SGHTA and CDR2 FQGNSA. Trimming left V 4 bases short and J 5 bases short, with 12 bases between. Every patient relapsed after autologous stem cell transplantation, and brentuximab vedotin exposure varied. The sequence was collected from a human donor with classical Hodgkin lymphoma. The sequencing here drew on peripheral blood mononuclear cells (PBMCs), taken before the second cycle of nivolumab. V gene TRBV7-2 combines with J gene TRBJ1-5, with TRBD1 as a possible D gene (5 bases). DNA for the CDR3: TGTGCCAGCAGCTCGACAGCGAGGGATCAGCCCCAGCATTTT. Amino acids: CASSSTARDQPQHF.